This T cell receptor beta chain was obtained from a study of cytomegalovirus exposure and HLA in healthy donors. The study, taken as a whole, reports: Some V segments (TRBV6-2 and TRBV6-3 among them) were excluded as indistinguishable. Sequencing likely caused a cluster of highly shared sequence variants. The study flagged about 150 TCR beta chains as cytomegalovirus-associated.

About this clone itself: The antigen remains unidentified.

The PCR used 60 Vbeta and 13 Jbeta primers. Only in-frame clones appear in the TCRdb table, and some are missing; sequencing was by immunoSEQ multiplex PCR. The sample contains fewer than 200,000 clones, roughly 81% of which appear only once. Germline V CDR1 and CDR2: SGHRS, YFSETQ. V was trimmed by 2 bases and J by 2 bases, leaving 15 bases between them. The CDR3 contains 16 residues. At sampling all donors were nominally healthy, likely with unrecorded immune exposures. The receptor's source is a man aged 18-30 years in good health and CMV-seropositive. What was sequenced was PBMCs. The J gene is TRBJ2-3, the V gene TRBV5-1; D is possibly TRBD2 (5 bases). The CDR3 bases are TGCGCCAGCAGCTTCACGGAAAGAGGGCCCACAGATACGCAGTATTTT. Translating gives CASSFTERGPTDTQYF.